This paragraph covers one T cell receptor (beta chain) sequence. Its specificity is not known. The entry originates in a study of T cell responses to AZD1222 COVID-19 vaccine. Whole-study context: Analysis merged second doses at about 4 or about 12 weeks. General study results and limits: Every sample of the repertoires postdated the peak T cell response. Within unmutated variant regions lay the reported targets of nearly half of spike-specific TCRs.

The method was immunoSEQ multiplex PCR; TCRdb's version includes in-frame clones alone and lacks a portion of them. The table includes fewer than 200,000 clones, over 85% detected once. The V segment lost 5 bases and the J segment 6 bases; nucleotides outside the gene matches: 7. Germline CDR1 reads SNHLY; CDR2 reads FYNNEI. CDR3 length: 14 residues. Source: peripheral blood, taken on day 0 of AZD1222 vaccination. This sequence originates from an adult in good health. This chain links TRBV2 with TRBJ1-5; 7 nucleotides agree with TRBD1. For the CDR3, the DNA is TGTGCCAGCAGTTGGACAGGAGAAAGTCAGCCCCAGCATTTT. Amino acid sequence: CASSWTGESQPQHF. The entire variable domain, with the rest obtained from reference TRBV2 and TRBJ1-5, is as follows: EPEVTQTPSHQVTQMGQEVILRCVPISNHLYFYWYRQILGQKVEFLVSFYNNEISEKSEIFDDQFSVERPDGSNFTLKIRSTKLEDSAMYFCASSWTGESQPQHFGDGTRLSIL.